These T cell receptor beta chains were read from a single sample in a study of blood T cell repertoires in COVID-19. Profiling relied on immunoSEQ multiplex PCR, and the TCRdb table lists in-frame clones only, not all of them. The table has about 400,000 clones, 70% to 90% seen once; the top ten hold 2% to 2.5%. Sample: PBMCs or T cells enriched from blood (not recorded which). Receptors were obtained from a woman aged 40 to 50 with acute COVID-19. Both conserved end residues are part of each CDR3. The D gene is left open where the match is weak. Clone size is shown for a subset of rows, as once, few, many or a class of expanded clone.

cdr3_aa: CAWSLGGTANSPLHF
cdr3_nt: TGTGCCTGGAGTCTTGGGGGGACAGCGAATTCACCCCTCCACTTT
v_call: TRBV30
j_call: TRBJ1-6
clone_size: .
d_call: TRBD1

cdr3_aa: CATSDLLGWVGFF
cdr3_nt: TGTGCCACCAGTGATCTCCTCGGGTGGGTTGGGTTTTTT
v_call: TRBV24-1
j_call: TRBJ1-4
clone_size: once
d_call: .

cdr3_aa: CASSSGGTGRGNTIYF
cdr3_nt: TGTGCCAGCAGCTCTGGGGGGACAGGGAGGGGAAACACCATATATTTT
v_call: TRBV7-2
j_call: TRBJ1-3
clone_size: once
d_call: TRBD1

cdr3_aa: CASSDQDRATYGYTF
cdr3_nt: TGTGCCAGCAGCGACCAGGACAGGGCTACGTATGGCTACACCTTC
v_call: TRBV21-1
j_call: TRBJ1-2
clone_size: .
d_call: .

cdr3_aa: CASSVRQLGDTEAFF
cdr3_nt: TGTGCCAGTAGTGTCCGACAGTTAGGGGACACTGAAGCTTTCTTT
v_call: TRBV19
j_call: TRBJ1-1
clone_size: .
d_call: .

cdr3_aa: CASSPIAGVGDTQYF
cdr3_nt: TGTGCCAGCAGCCCAATAGCGGGGGTGGGAGATACGCAGTATTTT
v_call: TRBV7-9
j_call: TRBJ2-3
clone_size: .
d_call: TRBD2

cdr3_aa: CASSLVAGIDTQYF
cdr3_nt: TGTGCCAGCAGCTTAGTGGCTGGCATAGATACGCAGTATTTT
v_call: TRBV7-9
j_call: TRBJ2-3
clone_size: .
d_call: .

cdr3_aa: CASSSEETQYF
cdr3_nt: TGTGCCAGCTCCTCAGAAGAGACCCAGTACTTC
v_call: TRBV18
j_call: TRBJ2-5
clone_size: .
d_call: .

cdr3_aa: CASSVDGQGSYEQYF
cdr3_nt: TGTGCCAGCAGCGTAGATGGACAGGGTTCCTACGAGCAGTACTTC
v_call: TRBV9
j_call: TRBJ2-7
clone_size: .
d_call: TRBD1

cdr3_aa: CASSLRGMNTEAFF
cdr3_nt: TGTGCCAGCAGCTTAAGAGGTATGAACACTGAAGCTTTCTTT
v_call: TRBV7-9
j_call: TRBJ1-1
clone_size: .
d_call: .

cdr3_aa: CASSTGHLPPYF
cdr3_nt: TGTGCCAGCAGCACCGGACATCTTCCCCCCTACTTT
v_call: TRBV5-4
j_call: TRBJ1-6
clone_size: .
d_call: .

cdr3_aa: CASSKDTGTQYF
cdr3_nt: TGTGCCAGCAGCAAAGATACGGGTACGCAGTATTTT
v_call: TRBV21-1
j_call: TRBJ2-3
clone_size: .
d_call: .

cdr3_aa: CASSYSQGNYGYTF
cdr3_nt: TGTGCCAGCAGTTACTCACAGGGGAACTATGGCTACACCTTC
v_call: TRBV6-6
j_call: TRBJ1-2
clone_size: .
d_call: TRBD1

cdr3_aa: CAISETGQGLGGYTF
cdr3_nt: TGTGCCATCAGTGAGACAGGACAGGGGTTAGGTGGCTACACCTTC
v_call: TRBV10-3
j_call: TRBJ1-2
clone_size: once
d_call: TRBD1

cdr3_aa: CASSVGTELLAKNIQYF
cdr3_nt: TGTGCCAGCAGCGTCGGGACAGAACTACTAGCCAAAAACATTCAGTACTTC
v_call: TRBV9
j_call: TRBJ2-4
clone_size: .
d_call: TRBD1

cdr3_aa: CASSEAKTSNQPQHF
cdr3_nt: TGTGCCAGCAGTGAAGCGAAGACAAGCAATCAGCCCCAGCATTTT
v_call: TRBV2
j_call: TRBJ1-5
clone_size: .
d_call: .

cdr3_aa: CASSRTSGGAYEQYF
cdr3_nt: TGTGCCAGCAGCAGAACTAGCGGGGGGGCTTACGAGCAGTACTTC
v_call: TRBV7-2
j_call: TRBJ2-7
clone_size: .
d_call: TRBD2

cdr3_aa: CASTSWERGYEQYF
cdr3_nt: TGTGCCAGCACCTCGTGGGAGCGGGGCTACGAGCAGTACTTC
v_call: TRBV7-8
j_call: TRBJ2-7
clone_size: .
d_call: TRBD2

cdr3_aa: CASSESTGVNSPLHF
cdr3_nt: TGTGCCAGCAGTGAATCTACAGGGGTGAATTCACCCCTCCACTTT
v_call: TRBV25-1
j_call: TRBJ1-6
clone_size: .
d_call: TRBD1

cdr3_aa: CASGLRDRGYYEQYF
cdr3_nt: TGTGCCAGCGGGCTCCGGGACAGGGGATACTACGAGCAGTACTTC
v_call: TRBV7-9
j_call: TRBJ2-7
clone_size: .
d_call: TRBD1

cdr3_aa: CASNGGYEQPQHF
cdr3_nt: TGTGCCAGTAACGGGGGGTATGAGCAGCCCCAGCATTTT
v_call: TRBV19
j_call: TRBJ1-5
clone_size: .
d_call: .

cdr3_aa: CASSLSPRGSQETQYF
cdr3_nt: TGTGCCAGCAGCTTAAGCCCCCGGGGTTCTCAAGAGACCCAGTACTTC
v_call: TRBV5-5
j_call: TRBJ2-5
clone_size: .
d_call: .

cdr3_aa: CASSSSGGASYEQYF
cdr3_nt: TGTGCCAGCAGCTCTAGCGGGGGTGCCTCCTACGAGCAGTACTTC
v_call: TRBV7-2
j_call: TRBJ2-7
clone_size: .
d_call: TRBD2

cdr3_aa: CASSYGQGGEQYF
cdr3_nt: TGTGCCAGCAGCTACGGACAGGGAGGCGAGCAGTACTTC
v_call: TRBV11-2
j_call: TRBJ2-7
clone_size: .
d_call: TRBD1

cdr3_aa: CASSLTQVSYEQYF
cdr3_nt: TGCGCCAGCAGCTTGACCCAGGTCTCCTACGAGCAGTACTTC
v_call: TRBV5-1
j_call: TRBJ2-7
clone_size: .
d_call: .

cdr3_aa: CASSEYGRDHQPQHF
cdr3_nt: TGTGCCAGCAGTGAATATGGGAGGGATCATCAGCCCCAGCATTTT
v_call: TRBV6-1
j_call: TRBJ1-5
clone_size: .
d_call: .

cdr3_aa: CASSLGSGTQYF
cdr3_nt: TGTGCCAGCAGCTTAGGATCCGGGACCCAGTACTTC
v_call: TRBV7-2
j_call: TRBJ2-5
clone_size: .
d_call: .

cdr3_aa: CASSPPQTSGGTTDTQYF
cdr3_nt: TGCGCCAGCAGCCCCCCACAAACTAGCGGGGGGACCACAGATACGCAGTATTTT
v_call: TRBV5-1
j_call: TRBJ2-3
clone_size: .
d_call: TRBD2

cdr3_aa: CATSDDEFTGLSGNTIYF
cdr3_nt: TGTGCCACCAGTGATGACGAATTTACAGGCCTCTCTGGAAACACCATATATTTT
v_call: TRBV24-1
j_call: TRBJ1-3
clone_size: .
d_call: .

cdr3_aa: CASSEVTGYNGYTF
cdr3_nt: TGTGCCAGCAGTGAAGTTACAGGGTATAATGGCTACACCTTC
v_call: TRBV25-1
j_call: TRBJ1-2
clone_size: .
d_call: .

cdr3_aa: CASSLSTTSFGNEQFF
cdr3_nt: TGTGCCAGCAGCTTGAGCACTACTAGCTTTGGCAATGAGCAGTTCTTC
v_call: TRBV5-4
j_call: TRBJ2-1
clone_size: .
d_call: .

cdr3_aa: CASSRGTSGRTDTQYF
cdr3_nt: TGTGCCAGCAGTCGGGGGACTAGCGGCCGCACAGATACGCAGTATTTT
v_call: TRBV11-3
j_call: TRBJ2-3
clone_size: .
d_call: TRBD2

cdr3_aa: CASSFGLAGVNNEQFF
cdr3_nt: TGCGCCAGCAGCTTCGGACTAGCGGGGGTAAACAATGAGCAGTTCTTC
v_call: TRBV5-1
j_call: TRBJ2-1
clone_size: .
d_call: TRBD2

cdr3_aa: CERTEGDTEAFF
cdr3_nt: TGTGAACGGACAGAGGGGGACACTGAAGCTTTCTTT
v_call: TRBV19
j_call: TRBJ1-1
clone_size: .
d_call: .